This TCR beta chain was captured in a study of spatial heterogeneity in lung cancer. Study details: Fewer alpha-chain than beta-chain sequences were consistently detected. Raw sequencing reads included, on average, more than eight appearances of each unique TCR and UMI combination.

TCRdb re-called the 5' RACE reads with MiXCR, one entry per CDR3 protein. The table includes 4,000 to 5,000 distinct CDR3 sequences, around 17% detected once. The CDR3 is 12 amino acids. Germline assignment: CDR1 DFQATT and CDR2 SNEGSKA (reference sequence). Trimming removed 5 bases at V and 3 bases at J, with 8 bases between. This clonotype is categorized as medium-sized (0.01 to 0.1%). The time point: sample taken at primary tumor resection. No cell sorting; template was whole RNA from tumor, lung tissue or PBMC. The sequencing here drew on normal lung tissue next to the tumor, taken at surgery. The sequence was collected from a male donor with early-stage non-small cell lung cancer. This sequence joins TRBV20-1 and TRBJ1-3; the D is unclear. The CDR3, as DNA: TGCAGTGCTCGTGGTCATGGAAACACCATATATTTT. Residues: CSARGHGNTIYF.